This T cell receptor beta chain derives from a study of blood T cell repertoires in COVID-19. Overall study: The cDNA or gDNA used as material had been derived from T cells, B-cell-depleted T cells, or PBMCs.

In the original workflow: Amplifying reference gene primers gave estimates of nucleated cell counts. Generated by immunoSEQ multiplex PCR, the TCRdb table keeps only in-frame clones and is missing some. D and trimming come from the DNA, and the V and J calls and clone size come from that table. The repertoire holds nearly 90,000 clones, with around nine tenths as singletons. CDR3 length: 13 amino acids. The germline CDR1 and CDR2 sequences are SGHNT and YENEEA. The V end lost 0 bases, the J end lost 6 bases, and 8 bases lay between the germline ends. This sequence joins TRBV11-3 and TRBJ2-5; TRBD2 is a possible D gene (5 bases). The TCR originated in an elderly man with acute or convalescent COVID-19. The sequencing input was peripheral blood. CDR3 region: CASSLDTGKTQYF. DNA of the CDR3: TGTGCCAGCAGCTTAGACACGGGAAAGACCCAGTACTTC.